This entry lists 5 T cell receptor beta chains sequenced from one sample in a study of PD-1 blockade in classical Hodgkin lymphoma. Autologous stem cell transplantation was followed by relapse in every patient, and brentuximab vedotin exposure varied. Libraries were prepared by immunoSEQ multiplex PCR; TCRdb keeps only in-frame clonotypes and omits some of them. The data contain around 91,000 clones, under 90% of them singletons. The input for sequencing was peripheral blood mononuclear cells (PBMCs), taken at baseline. These TCRs come from a human donor with classical Hodgkin lymphoma.

This clone came up once. The rearrangement joins TRBV9 to TRBJ2-3; the D gene is possibly TRBD2 (6 bases). This CDR3 spans 16 amino acids. Germline V gene sequence: CDR1 SGDLS, CDR2 YYNGEE. The V gene lost 0 bases and the J gene lost 2 bases, with 13 bases spanning the gap. The CDR3 DNA follows: TGTGCCAGCAGCGTAGGGAGGGCCTCGCACACAGATACGCAGTATTTT. Translating it yields CASSVGRASHTDTQYF.

The V call is TRBV7-2, the J call TRBJ2-5; no firm D call. CDR1 is SGHTA and CDR2 is FQGNSA in the germline V gene. V was cut by 1 base and J by 5 bases, with 8 bases left in between. The CDR3 contains 13 residues. The DNA of the CDR3 is TGTGCCAGCAGCTTAGACCTGGGGGAGACCCAGTACTTC. Its translation is CASSLDLGETQYF.

The V gene is TRBV7-6, the J gene TRBJ2-3; D unclear. Trimming removed 5 bases at V and 4 bases at J, with 10 bases between. Looked up from germline, CDR1 is SGHVS and CDR2 is FNYEAQ. This CDR3 region has 13 residues. CDR3 bases: TGTGCCAGCAGCGCCGTGGTGCCAGATACGCAGTATTTT. Protein: CASSAVVPDTQYF. Full variable domain (missing parts from reference TRBV7-6 and TRBJ2-3): GAGVSQSPRYKVTKRGQDVALRCDPISGHVSLYWYRQALGQGPEFLTYFNYEAQQDKSGLPNDRFSAERPEGSISTLTIQRTEQRDSAMYRCASSAVVPDTQYFGPGTRLTVL.

The CDR3 region is CASSPKSFGIATNEKLFF. The DNA of the CDR3 is TGTGCCAGCAGTCCCAAAAGTTTTGGGATTGCAACTAATGAAAAACTGTTTTTT. The genes are TRBV27 and TRBJ1-4; D is unresolved. V gave up 5 bases and J gave up 0 bases, with 19 bases separating them. This CDR3 has 18 residues. Germline V lookup: CDR1 MNHEY, CDR2 SMNVEV (reference sequence).

The CDR3 here is CASSPRANQPQHF. The CDR3 DNA sequence: TGTGCCAGCAGCCCTCGGGCCAATCAGCCCCAGCATTTT. The gene calls are TRBV7-9 and TRBJ1-5; D remains ambiguous. Trimming stripped 5 bases from V and 3 bases from J, with 8 bases between. Germline V gene sequence: CDR1 SEHNR, CDR2 FQNEAQ (reference sequence). The CDR3 spans 13 residues.